This passage covers 6 T cell receptor beta chains from one sample sequenced in a study of Graves' ophthalmopathy and Graves' hyperthyroidism. The TCR beta CDR3 regions underwent amplification from RNA transcripts. Second-round multiplex PCR followed a first-round RT-PCR using HTBI primers. TCRdb re-called the multiplex PCR reads with MiXCR, one entry per CDR3 protein. Of about 550,000 distinct CDR3 sequences detected, roughly 39% appear once; the ten largest clones hold 3.5% to 5%. The sample consisted of peripheral blood or thyroid tissue (not recorded which). Receptor source: an adult man with Graves' hyperthyroidism.

The chain joins TRBV7-8 to TRBJ2-1, with 10 bases fitting TRBD2. CDR1 is SGHVS and CDR2 is FQNEAQ in the germline V gene. The CDR3 spans 16 residues. Trimming cost V 2 bases and J 0 bases; bases outside gene matches: 1. CDR3 loop: CASSLLAGASYNEQFF. CDR3 coding DNA: TGTGCCAGCAGCTTACTAGCGGGAGCCTCCTACAATGAGCAGTTCTTC.

The chain couples TRBV2 to TRBJ2-3; D is perhaps TRBD2 (6 bases). The V end was cut by 6 bases, the J end by 2 bases, with 12 bases between. This CDR3 region has 14 residues. CDR1 and CDR2 (germline): SNHLY, FYNNEI. The CDR3 DNA follows: TGTGCCAGCAGATCCCAACTAGCCACAGATACGCAGTATTTT. As protein: CASRSQLATDTQYF.

This clonotype was picked up many times. The chain has TRBV24-1 and TRBJ1-1; D is undetermined. Germline V gene lookup returns CDR1 KGHDR and CDR2 SFDVKD. The CDR3 length is 13 residues. Trimming left V 7 bases short and J 3 bases short, with 11 bases between. DNA for the CDR3: TGTGCCACCAGCGGATATGGGGACACTGAAGCTTTCTTT. Translating gives CATSGYGDTEAFF.

Note on this clonotype: One junction end disagrees with the germline gene, perhaps due to a read error. The chain carries TRBV19 and TRBJ1-2; no clear D gene. Germline CDR1 LNHDA, CDR2 SQIVND (reference sequence). The CDR3 is made up of 8 amino acids. The CDR3 DNA sequence: TGTGCCAGTAGTGGGCATACTTTC. The encoded protein is CASSGHTF.

The rearrangement links TRBV4-1 to TRBJ2-5, with TRBD2 matching over 7 bases. V gave up 0 bases and J gave up 5 bases; unmatched junction bases: 6. CDR3 size: 15 residues. CDR1 and CDR2 (germline): MGHRA, YSYEKL. This CDR3 reads CASSQDGGFRETQYF. CDR3 nucleotides: TGCGCCAGCAGCCAAGACGGGGGGTTTCGGGAGACCCAGTACTTC.

The J gene is TRBJ2-5, the V gene TRBV20-1, with D perhaps being TRBD1 or TRBD2 (5 bases each). Germline V gene sequence: CDR1 DFQATT, CDR2 SNEGSKA (reference sequence). The CDR3 has 16 residues. V was shortened by 1 base and J by 0 bases, with 15 bases between the two germline ends. CDR3: CSARGGLRVDQETQYF. CDR3 DNA sequence: TGCAGTGCTAGAGGGGGGTTAAGGGTGGACCAAGAGACCCAGTACTTC.